The next 28 T cell receptor beta chains were all read from a single sample in a study of cytomegalovirus exposure and HLA in healthy donors. A multiplex PCR was run with 60 Vbeta primers and 13 Jbeta primers. The table came from immunoSEQ multiplex PCR; TCRdb's copy has only in-frame clones and leaves some out. The top ten hold about 5.3% of the sample, which has roughly 140,000 clones, roughly three quarters seen once. The sample comprised PBMCs. The receptors were sampled from a woman aged 45-60 years in good health and CMV-seronegative.

The V and J genes are TRBV9 and TRBJ1-1; D uncertain. Trimming removed 6 bases at V and 4 bases at J, with 16 bases between. The germline V gene encodes CDR1 SGDLS and CDR2 YYNGEE. The length of the CDR3 is 14 residues. CDR3: CASTSLPHGTEAFF. The CDR3 DNA reads as TGTGCCAGCACAAGCTTACCGCACGGCACTGAAGCTTTCTTT.

This sequence joins TRBV7-9 and TRBJ2-1, with 7 positions matching TRBD1. There are 15 residues in the CDR3. Germline V gene data show CDR1 as SEHNR and CDR2 as FQNEAQ (reference sequence). V gave up 5 bases and J gave up 5 bases; unmatched junction bases: 9. The CDR3 loop is CASSHRDRSHNEQFF. CDR3 sequence (DNA): TGTGCCAGCAGCCACCGGGACAGAAGTCACAATGAGCAGTTCTTC.

V usage is TRBV27 and J usage is TRBJ1-1; TRBD1 might be the D (6 bases). The CDR3 contains 13 residues. Germline V gene sequence: CDR1 MNHEY, CDR2 SMNVEV (reference sequence). Trimming pared 3 bases from V and 11 bases from J, leaving 16 bases between. CDR3 bases: TGTGCCAGCAGTTTCCTGGGGGCACGATGGGCTTTCTTT. It yields the protein CASSFLGARWAFF.

The J gene is TRBJ2-6, the V gene TRBV29-1; TRBD2 is a possible D gene (6 bases). CDR1 and CDR2 (germline): SQVTM, ANQGSEA. The CDR3 extends over 13 amino acids. V lost 7 bases to trimming and J lost 4 bases, with 11 bases between them. Here the CDR3 DNA reads TGCAGCGCGGAGGGGACCGGGGCCAACGTCCTGACTTTC. Translated: CSAEGTGANVLTF.

This clone showed up just a few times. The chain is built from TRBV6-5 and TRBJ1-5; 8 bases fit TRBD1. CDR3 length: 16 residues. V was clipped by 1 base and J by 3 bases; unmatched bases: 5. Germline CDR1 and CDR2: MNHEY and SVGAGI. The CDR3 bases are TGTGCCAGCAGTTACTTTCTACAGGGGGTCAATCAGCCCCAGCATTTT. Amino acids: CASSYFLQGVNQPQHF.

The chain has TRBV28 and TRBJ2-2; TRBD1 is a possible D gene (6 bases). CDR1 and CDR2 (germline): MDHEN, SYDVKM. The CDR3 covers 14 residues. The V and J ends lost 6 bases and 2 bases respectively, with 10 bases between them. The CDR3 bases are TGTGCCAGCAGCCCGGGACAAAACACCGGGGAGCTGTTTTTT. As protein: CASSPGQNTGELFF.

The chain employs TRBV2 and TRBJ2-1; 10 bases agree with TRBD1. This CDR3 is built from 13 residues. V lost 8 bases to trimming and J lost 7 bases; unmatched junction nucleotides: 5. The germline V gene encodes CDR1 SNHLY and CDR2 FYNNEI. CDR3 residues: CASGGDRGNEQFF. CDR3 nucleotide sequence: TGTGCCAGCGGGGGGGACAGGGGAAATGAGCAGTTCTTC.

This clone turned up a few times. This chain joins TRBV2 and TRBJ2-1; D gene unclear. Germline CDR1 and CDR2: SNHLY and FYNNEI. V lost 7 bases and J lost 8, with 12 bases in between. This CDR3 has 12 residues. CDR3 region: CASKPGFDEQFF. CDR3 in DNA: TGTGCCAGCAAACCAGGATTCGATGAGCAGTTCTTC.

The chain combines TRBV9 with TRBJ2-1; weak D call: TRBD2 (6 bases). The CDR3 is 16 residues long. Germline CDR1 reads SGDLS; CDR2 reads YYNGEE. V was clipped by 2 bases and J by 9 bases, with 21 bases between them. This chain's CDR3 is CASSVQGAGFLGEQFF. CDR3 DNA sequence: TGTGCCAGCAGCGTCCAAGGGGCGGGGTTCTTGGGTGAGCAGTTCTTC.

This chain links TRBV7-2 with TRBJ1-1; a weak D match, TRBD1 (5 bases). The germline V gene has CDR1 SGHTA and CDR2 FQGNSA. The CDR3 is made up of 15 amino acids. V gave up 5 bases and J gave up 4 bases, with 17 bases separating them. The CDR3: CASSPTRDWITEAFF. The CDR3 DNA follows: TGTGCCAGCAGCCCGACGAGGGACTGGATCACTGAAGCTTTCTTT. The full variable domain, completed using reference TRBV7-2 and TRBJ1-1, is GAGVSQSPSNKVTEKGKDVELRCDPISGHTALYWYRQSLGQGLEFLIYFQGNSAPDKSGLPSDRFSAERTGGSVSTLTIQRTQQEDSAVYLCASSPTRDWITEAFFGQGTRLTVV.

This clone was observed a single time. The rearrangement links TRBV5-1 to TRBJ2-3, with 8 bases that match TRBD2. The CDR3 is 16 amino acids. J was trimmed by 5 bases and V by 0 bases; bases with no gene match: 8. Per germline, CDR1 SGHRS and CDR2 YFSETQ. The CDR3 reads CASSLAPGLAVDTQYF. The CDR3 DNA sequence: TGCGCCAGCAGCTTGGCACCCGGACTAGCTGTAGATACGCAGTATTTT.

CDR3: CSVSGLGTEAFF. Written as DNA, the CDR3 is TGCAGCGTAAGTGGGCTCGGAACTGAAGCTTTCTTT. V and J are TRBV29-1 and TRBJ1-1, with D hard to call. CDR1 is SQVTM, CDR2 ANQGSEA, per germline. The V and J ends lost 6 bases and 5 bases respectively, with 13 bases between them. This CDR3 contains 12 residues.

This chain joins TRBV5-1 and TRBJ1-4, with D possibly matching TRBD1 (5 bases). Trimming took off 4 bases at V and 8 bases at J, with 15 bases between the two ends. Germline V gene data show CDR1 as SGHRS and CDR2 as YFSETQ. The CDR3 sequence is 14 residues long. This CDR3 is CASSLWEGREKLFF. Here the CDR3 DNA reads TGCGCCAGCAGCCTCTGGGAGGGACGGGAAAAACTGTTTTTT.

V and J are TRBV4-3 and TRBJ2-7; D possibly corresponds to TRBD1 (6 bases). This CDR3 is 13 amino acids long. Looked up from germline, CDR1 is LGHNA and CDR2 is YSLEER. The germline V and J ends were trimmed by 5 bases and 4 bases, with 12 bases remaining between them. CDR3 coding DNA: TGCGCCAGCAGCACCGGACAGCGATACGAGCAGTACTTC. This gives the protein CASSTGQRYEQYF.

The gene calls are TRBV30 and TRBJ1-3; D is perhaps TRBD1 (5 bases). The CDR3 is 16 amino acids. V dropped 2 bases and J dropped 2 bases, with 16 bases sitting between them. The germline V gene encodes CDR1 GTSNPN and CDR2 SVGIG (reference sequence). CDR3 sequence (DNA): TGTGCCTGGAGTCCAGTACGGGGGGGAACTGGAAACACCATATATTTT. Encoded protein: CAWSPVRGGTGNTIYF.

This clone was counted between two and nine times. The rearrangement joins TRBV5-1 to TRBJ2-3; D perhaps matches TRBD1 (5 bases). This CDR3 has 16 amino acids. V lost 0 bases, J lost 2 bases, and 13 bases lay in between. Germline CDR1 is SGHRS and CDR2 is YFSETQ. The CDR3 loop reads CASSLARQGDTDTQYF. Written as DNA, the CDR3 is TGCGCCAGCAGCTTGGCTCGGCAGGGTGACACAGATACGCAGTATTTT.

The J gene is TRBJ2-3, the V gene TRBV5-4, with 11 bases identical to TRBD2. The ends lost 4 bases at V and 2 bases at J; junction bases unmatched: 6. The germline V gene encodes CDR1 SGHNT and CDR2 YYREEE (reference sequence). There are 16 residues in the CDR3. The CDR3 protein is CASSVAGGLTTDTQYF. DNA for the CDR3: TGTGCCAGCAGCGTAGCGGGGGGGCTTACCACAGATACGCAGTATTTT. Looking up the rest from reference TRBV5-4 and TRBJ2-3 gives the full variable domain: ETGVTQSPTHLIKTRGQQVTLRCSSQSGHNTVSWYQQALGQGPQFIFQYYREEENGRGNFPPRFSGLQFPNYSSELNVNALELDDSALYLCASSVAGGLTTDTQYFGPGTRLTVL.

As to this clone: Additional DNA sequences in this sample encode the identical CDR3. The rearrangement uses TRBV2 and TRBJ2-5, with 13 nucleotides matching TRBD2. After removal of 6 bases from V and 4 bases from J, the junction contained 8 bases not matched to a gene. This CDR3 spans 16 amino acids. The germline V gene encodes CDR1 SNHLY and CDR2 FYNNEI. CDR3 DNA sequence: TGTGCCAGCAGCCGGACTAGCGGGGGAGCAGGAGAGACCCAGTACTTC. Protein product: CASSRTSGGAGETQYF. The variable domain in full, completed from reference TRBV2 and TRBJ2-5, reads EPEVTQTPSHQVTQMGQEVILRCVPISNHLYFYWYRQILGQKVEFLVSFYNNEISEKSEIFDDQFSVERPDGSNFTLKIRSTKLEDSAMYFCASSRTSGGAGETQYFGPGTRLLVL.

The chain employs TRBV2 and TRBJ1-1; TRBD1 matches at 9 bases. Per germline, CDR1 SNHLY and CDR2 FYNNEI. Trimming took 7 bases from V and 4 from J; bases not matched to a gene: 4. The CDR3 consists of 13 residues. CDR3: CASKGQGSTEAFF. The CDR3 DNA reads as TGTGCCAGCAAGGGACAGGGAAGCACTGAAGCTTTCTTT.

This clone was counted between two and nine times. The rearrangement uses TRBV4-1 and TRBJ1-2; 7 nucleotides line up with TRBD1. This CDR3 has 13 residues. V shed 4 bases and J 8 bases; nucleotides not matched to a gene: 7. Germline loops: CDR1 MGHRA, CDR2 YSYEKL. The CDR3 here is CASSPGQAGGYTF. CDR3 sequence (DNA): TGCGCCAGCAGCCCCGGACAGGCGGGAGGCTACACCTTC.

The V gene is TRBV6-5, the J gene TRBJ2-7; tentative D call: TRBD1 (6 bases). The CDR3 sequence is 13 residues long. The germline gives CDR1 MNHEY, CDR2 SVGAGI. The V end lost 6 bases, the J end lost 8 bases, and 17 bases lay between the germline ends. CDR3 residues: CASSPSRGGQQYF. The CDR3 nucleotides read TGTGCCAGCAGCCCCTCCCGAGGGGGTCAGCAGTACTTC.

The V gene is TRBV29-1, the J gene TRBJ2-5, with D possibly matching TRBD2 (6 bases). CDR1 and CDR2 from the germline V gene are SQVTM and ANQGSEA. V dropped 6 bases and J dropped 5 bases, with 19 bases sitting between them. This CDR3 contains 14 residues. The CDR3, as DNA: TGCAGCGTGGTGGTGGCGGGGAATGTGGAGACCCAGTACTTC. Translating it yields CSVVVAGNVETQYF.

V is TRBV4-1 and J is TRBJ1-5, with D possibly matching TRBD1 (5 bases). The CDR3 spans 16 residues. V lost 2 bases and J lost 3, with 14 bases in between. Germline V gene lookup returns CDR1 MGHRA and CDR2 YSYEKL. CDR3: CASSQLPPGYNQPQHF. CDR3 DNA: TGCGCCAGCAGCCAACTTCCCCCAGGGTACAATCAGCCCCAGCATTTT.

This chain links TRBV9 with TRBJ1-2; D might be TRBD1 (6 bases). CDR1 is SGDLS and CDR2 is YYNGEE in the germline V gene. V was shortened by 3 bases and J by 6 bases, with 18 bases between the two germline ends. The CDR3 runs to 15 residues. The CDR3 loop reads CASSERDQGTNGYTF. The CDR3 coding sequence is TGTGCCAGCAGCGAGAGAGACCAGGGGACGAATGGCTACACCTTC. Variable domain in full (rest from reference TRBV9 and TRBJ1-2): DSGVTQTPKHLITATGQRVTLRCSPRSGDLSVYWYQQSLDQGLQFLIQYYNGEERAKGNILERFSAQQFPDLHSELNLSSLELGDSALYFCASSERDQGTNGYTFGSGTRLTVV.

The chain is built from TRBV7-6 and TRBJ2-2; 8 bases are shared with TRBD1. The CDR3 has 15 amino acids. The V and J ends lost 5 bases and 4 bases, in that order; junction bases with no gene match: 6. In germline, CDR1 is SGHVS, CDR2 FNYEAQ. CDR3 region: CASSTRTGFTGELFF. The CDR3 DNA follows: TGTGCCAGCAGCACCCGGACAGGGTTCACCGGGGAGCTGTTTTTT.

The V call is TRBV5-1, the J call TRBJ1-1; no reliable D call. Germline CDR1 SGHRS, CDR2 YFSETQ. Trimming took 0 bases from V and 1 from J, leaving 7 bases between them. The CDR3 spans 14 residues. The CDR3 is CASSLVGKNTEAFF. The CDR3 DNA reads TGCGCCAGCAGCTTGGTTGGCAAGAACACTGAAGCTTTCTTT.

V usage is TRBV4-1 and J usage is TRBJ1-2; no clear D. CDR3 length equals 16 residues. Germline loops: CDR1 MGHRA, CDR2 YSYEKL. The V and J ends lost 0 bases and 5 bases respectively, with 16 bases between them. As DNA, the CDR3 is TGCGCCAGCAGCCAAGATCAAGCGTCTAGGAGGTATGGCTACACCTTC. The encoded protein is CASSQDQASRRYGYTF.

This clone was detected only once. The CDR3 is CASRKGQYSNQPQHF. In DNA, the CDR3 is TGTGCCAGCAGGAAGGGACAGTATAGCAATCAGCCCCAGCATTTT. V and J are TRBV6-5 and TRBJ1-5, with 7 nucleotides matching TRBD1. V shed 6 bases, J shed 0 bases, and the junction held 5 bases outside the gene matches. This CDR3 is built from 15 residues. Looked up from germline, CDR1 is MNHEY and CDR2 is SVGAGI.